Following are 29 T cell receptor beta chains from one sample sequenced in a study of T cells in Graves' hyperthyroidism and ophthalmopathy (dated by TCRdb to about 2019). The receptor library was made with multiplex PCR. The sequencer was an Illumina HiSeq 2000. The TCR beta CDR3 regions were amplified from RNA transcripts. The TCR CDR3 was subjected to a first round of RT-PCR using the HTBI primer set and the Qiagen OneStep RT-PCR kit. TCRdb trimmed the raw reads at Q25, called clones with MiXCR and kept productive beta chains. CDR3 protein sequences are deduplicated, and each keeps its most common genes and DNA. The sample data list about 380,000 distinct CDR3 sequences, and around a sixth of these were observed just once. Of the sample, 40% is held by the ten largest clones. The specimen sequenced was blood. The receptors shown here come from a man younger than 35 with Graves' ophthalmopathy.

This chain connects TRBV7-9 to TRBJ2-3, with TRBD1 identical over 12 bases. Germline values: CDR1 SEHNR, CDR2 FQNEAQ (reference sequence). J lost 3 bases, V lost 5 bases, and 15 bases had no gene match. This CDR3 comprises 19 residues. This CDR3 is CASSQSPSGTGGATDTQYF. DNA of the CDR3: TGTGCCAGCAGCCAGAGCCCCTCCGGGACAGGGGGCGCGACAGATACGCAGTATTTT. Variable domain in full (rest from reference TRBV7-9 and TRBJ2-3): DTGVSQNPRHKITKRGQNVTFRCDPISEHNRLYWYRQTLGQGPEFLTYFQNEAQLEKSRLLSDRFSAERPKGSFSTLEIQRTEQGDSAMYLCASSQSPSGTGGATDTQYFGPGTRLTVL.

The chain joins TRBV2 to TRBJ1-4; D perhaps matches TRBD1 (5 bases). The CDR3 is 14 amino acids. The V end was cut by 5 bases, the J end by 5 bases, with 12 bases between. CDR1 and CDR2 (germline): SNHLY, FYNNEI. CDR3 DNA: TGTGCCAGCAGTCCAGGCCGGGGGAATGAAAAACTGTTTTTT. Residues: CASSPGRGNEKLFF.

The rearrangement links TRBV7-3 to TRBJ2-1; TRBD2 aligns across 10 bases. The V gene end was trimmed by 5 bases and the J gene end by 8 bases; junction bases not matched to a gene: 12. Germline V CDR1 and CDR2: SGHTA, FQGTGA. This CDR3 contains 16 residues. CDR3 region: CASSPSHLAGVDEQFF. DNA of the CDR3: TGTGCCAGCAGCCCGTCACACCTAGCGGGAGTGGATGAGCAGTTCTTC.

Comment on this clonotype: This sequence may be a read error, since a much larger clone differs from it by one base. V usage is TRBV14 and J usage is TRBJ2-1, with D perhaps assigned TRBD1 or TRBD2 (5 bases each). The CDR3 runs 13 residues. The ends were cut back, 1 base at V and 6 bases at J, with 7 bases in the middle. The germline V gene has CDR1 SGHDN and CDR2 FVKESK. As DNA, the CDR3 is TGTGCCAGCAGCCAAGGAGGGGTCAATGAGCAGTTCTTC. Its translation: CASSQGGVNEQFF.

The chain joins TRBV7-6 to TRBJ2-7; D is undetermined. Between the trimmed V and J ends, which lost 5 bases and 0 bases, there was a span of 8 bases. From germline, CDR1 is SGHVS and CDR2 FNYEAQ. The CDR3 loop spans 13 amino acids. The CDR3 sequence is CASSATASYEQYF. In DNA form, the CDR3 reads TGTGCCAGCAGCGCTACGGCCTCCTACGAGCAGTACTTC.

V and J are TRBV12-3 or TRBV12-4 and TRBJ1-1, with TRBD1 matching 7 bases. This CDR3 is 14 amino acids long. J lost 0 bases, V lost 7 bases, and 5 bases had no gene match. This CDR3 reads CASKVGTVNTEAFF. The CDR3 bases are TGTGCCAGCAAAGTCGGGACAGTGAACACTGAAGCTTTCTTT.

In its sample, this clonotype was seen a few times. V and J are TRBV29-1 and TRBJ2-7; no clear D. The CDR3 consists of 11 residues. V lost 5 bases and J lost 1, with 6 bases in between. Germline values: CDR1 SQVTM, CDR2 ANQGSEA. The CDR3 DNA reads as TGCAGCGTTTCCGGGTCCTACGAGCAGTACTTC. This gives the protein CSVSGSYEQYF.

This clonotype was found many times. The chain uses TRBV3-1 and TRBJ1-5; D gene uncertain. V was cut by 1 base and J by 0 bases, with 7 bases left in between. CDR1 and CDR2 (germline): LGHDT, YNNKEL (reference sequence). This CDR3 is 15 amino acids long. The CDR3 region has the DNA TGTGCCAGCAGCCAAGCCCCAAATAGCAATCAGCCCCAGCATTTT. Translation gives CASSQAPNSNQPQHF.

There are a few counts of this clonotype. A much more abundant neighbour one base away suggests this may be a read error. CDR3 residues: CANSFDREAYEQYF. CDR3 DNA sequence: TGTGCCAACAGTTTCGACAGGGAGGCCTACGAGCAGTACTTC. V usage is TRBV12-3 or TRBV12-4 and J usage is TRBJ2-7; D perhaps matches TRBD1 (7 bases). The CDR3 contains 14 residues.

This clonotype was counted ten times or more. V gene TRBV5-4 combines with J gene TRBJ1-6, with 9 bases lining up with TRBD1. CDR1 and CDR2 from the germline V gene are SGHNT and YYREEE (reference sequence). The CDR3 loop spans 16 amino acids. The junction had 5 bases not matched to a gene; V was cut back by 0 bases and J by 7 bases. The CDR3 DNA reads TGTGCCAGCAGCTTGGGGACAGGGGAGGGGAATTCACCCCTCCACTTT. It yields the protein CASSLGTGEGNSPLHF. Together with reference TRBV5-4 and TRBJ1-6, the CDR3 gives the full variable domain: ETGVTQSPTHLIKTRGQQVTLRCSSQSGHNTVSWYQQALGQGPQFIFQYYREEENGRGNFPPRFSGLQFPNYSSELNVNALELDDSALYLCASSLGTGEGNSPLHFGNGTRLTVT.

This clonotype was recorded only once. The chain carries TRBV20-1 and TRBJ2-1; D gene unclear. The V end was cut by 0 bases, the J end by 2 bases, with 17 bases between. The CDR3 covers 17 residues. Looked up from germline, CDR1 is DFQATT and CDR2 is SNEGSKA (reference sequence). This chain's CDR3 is CSARDGLIRGAYNEQFF. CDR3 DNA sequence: TGCAGTGCTAGAGATGGATTAATCCGTGGAGCCTACAATGAGCAGTTCTTC.

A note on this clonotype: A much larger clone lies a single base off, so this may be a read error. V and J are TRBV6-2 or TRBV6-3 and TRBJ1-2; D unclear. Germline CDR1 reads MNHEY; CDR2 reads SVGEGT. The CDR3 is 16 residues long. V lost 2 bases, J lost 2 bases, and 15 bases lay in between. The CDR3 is CASSYDGKIQNYGYTF. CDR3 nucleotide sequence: TGTGCCAGCAGTTACGACGGCAAGATACAAAACTATGGCTACACCTTC.

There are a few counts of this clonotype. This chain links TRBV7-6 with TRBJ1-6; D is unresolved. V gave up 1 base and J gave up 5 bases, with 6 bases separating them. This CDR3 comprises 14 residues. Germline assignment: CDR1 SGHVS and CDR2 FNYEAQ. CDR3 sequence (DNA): TGTGCCAGCAGCTTAGAGGTGGATAATTCACCCCTCCACTTT. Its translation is CASSLEVDNSPLHF.

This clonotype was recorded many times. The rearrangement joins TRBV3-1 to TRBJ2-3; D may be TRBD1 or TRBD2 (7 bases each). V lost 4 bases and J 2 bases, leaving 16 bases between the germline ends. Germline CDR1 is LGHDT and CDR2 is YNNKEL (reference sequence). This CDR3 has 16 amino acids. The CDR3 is CASSPFSGGVTDTQYF. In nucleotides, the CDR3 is TGTGCCAGCAGCCCATTCTCAGGGGGGGTCACAGATACGCAGTATTTT.

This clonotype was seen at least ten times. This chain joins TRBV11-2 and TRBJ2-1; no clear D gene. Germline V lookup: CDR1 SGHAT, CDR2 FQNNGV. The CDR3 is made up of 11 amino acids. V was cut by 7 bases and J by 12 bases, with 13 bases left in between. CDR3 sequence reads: CASTLAVGQFF. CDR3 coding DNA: TGTGCCAGCACCCTGGCGGTTGGGCAGTTCTTC.

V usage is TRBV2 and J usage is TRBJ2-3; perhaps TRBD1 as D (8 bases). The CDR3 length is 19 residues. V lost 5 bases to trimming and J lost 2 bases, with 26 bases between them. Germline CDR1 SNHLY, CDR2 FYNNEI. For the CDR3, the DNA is TGTGCCAGCAGTACAGGACAGGGTTGGGGCGGGGGCCTCACAGATACGCAGTATTTT. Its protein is CASSTGQGWGGGLTDTQYF.

CDR3 coding DNA: TGTGCCAGCAGTGAGCGGGGGGAGGCAGATACGCAGTATTTT. This translates into CASSERGEADTQYF. V is TRBV6-4 and J is TRBJ2-3; 8 bases line up with TRBD2. The germline V gene has CDR1 MRHNA and CDR2 SNTAGT. V lost 3 bases, J lost 4 bases, and 3 bases stayed unmatched. The CDR3 totals 14 residues.

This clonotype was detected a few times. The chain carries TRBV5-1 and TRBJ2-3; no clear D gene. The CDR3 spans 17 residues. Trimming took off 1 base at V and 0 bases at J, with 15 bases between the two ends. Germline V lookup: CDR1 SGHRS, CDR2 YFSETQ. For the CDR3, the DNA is TGCGCCAGCAGCTTGCGAGCAAAAACATCTAGCACAGATACGCAGTATTTT. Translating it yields CASSLRAKTSSTDTQYF.

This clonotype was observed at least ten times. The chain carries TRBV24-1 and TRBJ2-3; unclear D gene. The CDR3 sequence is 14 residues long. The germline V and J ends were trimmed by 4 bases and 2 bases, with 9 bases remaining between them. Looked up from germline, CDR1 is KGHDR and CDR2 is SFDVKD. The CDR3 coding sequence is TGTGCCACCAGTGAAGCCAAACCCACAGATACGCAGTATTTT. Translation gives CATSEAKPTDTQYF.

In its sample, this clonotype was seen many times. The CDR3 DNA reads as TGTGCCAGCAGCAATACAGGGGATTCACCCCTCCACTTT. Protein: CASSNTGDSPLHF. The chain is built from TRBV6-1 and TRBJ1-6; the match to TRBD1 covers 7 bases. The V and J ends lost 6 bases and 8 bases, in that order; junction bases with no gene match: 4. Germline CDR1 and CDR2: MNHNS and SASEGT. This CDR3 is built from 13 residues.

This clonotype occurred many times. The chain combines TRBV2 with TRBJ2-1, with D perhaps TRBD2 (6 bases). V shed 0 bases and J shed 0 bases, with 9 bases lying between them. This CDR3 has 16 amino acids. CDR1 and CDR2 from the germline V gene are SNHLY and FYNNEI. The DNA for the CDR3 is TGTGCCAGCAGTGAAGCCCGGGAGAGCTCCTACAATGAGCAGTTCTTC. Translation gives CASSEARESSYNEQFF.

Here the CDR3 reads CASRRTEKQETQYF. For the CDR3, the DNA is TGTGCCAGCAGGCGGACAGAGAAACAAGAGACCCAGTACTTC. The genes are TRBV25-1 and TRBJ2-5, with TRBD1 as a possible D gene (6 bases). The CDR3 totals 14 residues. Looked up from germline, CDR1 is MGHDK and CDR2 is SYGVNS. V lost 6 bases and J lost 2, with 13 bases in between.

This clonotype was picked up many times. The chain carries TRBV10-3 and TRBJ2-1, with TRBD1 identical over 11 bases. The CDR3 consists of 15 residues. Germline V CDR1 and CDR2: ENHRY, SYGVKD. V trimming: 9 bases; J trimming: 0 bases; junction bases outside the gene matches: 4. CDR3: CAMGTGGSSYNEQFF. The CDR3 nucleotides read TGTGCCATGGGGACAGGGGGGAGCTCCTACAATGAGCAGTTCTTC.

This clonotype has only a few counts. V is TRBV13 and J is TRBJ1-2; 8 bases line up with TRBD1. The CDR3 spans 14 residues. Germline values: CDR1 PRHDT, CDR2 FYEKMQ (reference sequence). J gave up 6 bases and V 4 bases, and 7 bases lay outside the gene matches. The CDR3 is CASSSRGRLNGYTF. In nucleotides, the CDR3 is TGTGCCAGCAGCTCCAGGGGGCGGCTCAATGGCTACACCTTC.

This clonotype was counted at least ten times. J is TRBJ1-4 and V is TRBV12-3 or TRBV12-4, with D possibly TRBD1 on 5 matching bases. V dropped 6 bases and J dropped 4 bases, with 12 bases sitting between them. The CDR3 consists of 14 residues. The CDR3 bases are TGTGCCAGCAGCTTGGGACCGAATAATGAAAAACTGTTTTTT. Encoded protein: CASSLGPNNEKLFF.

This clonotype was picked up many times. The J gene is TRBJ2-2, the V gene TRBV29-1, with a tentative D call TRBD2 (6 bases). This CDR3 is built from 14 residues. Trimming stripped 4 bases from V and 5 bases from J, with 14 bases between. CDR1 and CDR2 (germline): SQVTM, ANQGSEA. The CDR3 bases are TGCAGCGTTGTGGCGGGGTCGTGGACCGGGGAGCTGTTTTTT. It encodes CSVVAGSWTGELFF.

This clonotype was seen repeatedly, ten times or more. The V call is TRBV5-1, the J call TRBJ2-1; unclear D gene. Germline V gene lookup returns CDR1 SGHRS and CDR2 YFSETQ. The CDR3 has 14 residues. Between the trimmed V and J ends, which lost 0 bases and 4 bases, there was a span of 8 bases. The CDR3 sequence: CASSLGGLYNEQFF. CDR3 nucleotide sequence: TGCGCCAGCAGCTTGGGTGGCCTTTACAATGAGCAGTTCTTC.

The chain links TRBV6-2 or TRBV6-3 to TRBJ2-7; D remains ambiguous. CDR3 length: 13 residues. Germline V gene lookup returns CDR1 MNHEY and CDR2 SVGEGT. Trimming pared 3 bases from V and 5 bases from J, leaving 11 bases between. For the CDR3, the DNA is TGTGCCAGCAGTTATGCCCAGCGAGACGAGCAGTACTTC. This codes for CASSYAQRDEQYF.

CDR3 region: CASSLARSYNEQFF. CDR3 coding DNA: TGTGCCAGCAGCTTAGCACGATCCTACAATGAGCAGTTCTTC. This chain uses TRBV7-3 with TRBJ2-1; D is uncertain. There are 14 residues in the CDR3. CDR1 SGHTA and CDR2 FQGTGA come from the germline V gene. V was shortened by 2 bases and J by 1 base, with 6 bases between the two germline ends.